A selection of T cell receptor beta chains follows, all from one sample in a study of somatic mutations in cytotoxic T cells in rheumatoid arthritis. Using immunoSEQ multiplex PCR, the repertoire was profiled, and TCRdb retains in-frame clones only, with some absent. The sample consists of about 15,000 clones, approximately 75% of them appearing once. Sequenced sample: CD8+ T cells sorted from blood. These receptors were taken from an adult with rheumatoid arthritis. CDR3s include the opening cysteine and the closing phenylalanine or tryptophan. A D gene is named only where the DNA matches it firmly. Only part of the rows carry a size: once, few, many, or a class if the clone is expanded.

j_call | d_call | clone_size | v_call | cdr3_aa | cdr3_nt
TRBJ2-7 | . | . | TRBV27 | CASRWDSRSYEQYF | TGTGCCAGCAGATGGGACTCCCGCTCCTACGAGCAGTACTTC
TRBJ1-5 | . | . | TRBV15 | CATSRESANQPQHF | TGTGCCACCAGCAGGGAGTCAGCAAATCAGCCCCAGCATTTT
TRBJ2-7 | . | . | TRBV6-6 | CASSYAGSYEQYF | TGTGCCAGCAGTTACGCCGGATCCTACGAGCAGTACTTC
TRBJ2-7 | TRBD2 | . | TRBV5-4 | CASSLDLAGVSEQYF | TGTGCCAGCAGCTTGGATCTAGCGGGAGTATCCGAGCAGTACTTC
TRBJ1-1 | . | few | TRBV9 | CASSVGGTTEAFF | TGTGCCAGCAGCGTAGGGGGCACCACTGAAGCTTTCTTT
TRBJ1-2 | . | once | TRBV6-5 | CAIGGSHYGYTF | TGTGCCATTGGCGGCAGCCACTATGGCTACACCTTC
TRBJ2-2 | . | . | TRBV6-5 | CASSSEGWAGELFF | TGTGCCAGCAGTTCTGAGGGGTGGGCCGGGGAGCTGTTTTTT
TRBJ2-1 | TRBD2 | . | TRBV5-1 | CASSPGTSGKTWEQFF | TGCGCCAGCAGCCCGGGGACTAGCGGAAAAACGTGGGAGCAGTTCTTC
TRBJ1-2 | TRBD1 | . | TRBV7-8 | CASSARNRGLIYGYTF | TGTGCCAGCAGCGCCAGAAACAGGGGCCTTATCTATGGCTACACCTTC
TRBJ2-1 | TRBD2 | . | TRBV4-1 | CASSPGLAGVEEQFF | TGCGCCAGCAGCCCCGGGCTAGCGGGAGTAGAGGAGCAGTTCTTC
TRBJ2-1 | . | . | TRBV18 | CASSPAPGLGEQFF | TGTGCCAGCTCACCCGCTCCGGGGTTAGGTGAGCAGTTCTTC
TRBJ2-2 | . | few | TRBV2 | CANQGPTGELFF | TGTGCCAACCAGGGGCCCACCGGGGAGCTGTTTTTT
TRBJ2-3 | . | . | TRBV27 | CASSSLGSDTQYF | TGTGCCAGCAGTTCACTAGGATCAGATACGCAGTATTTT
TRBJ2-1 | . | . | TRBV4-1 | CASSLTSGYDYNEQFF | TGCGCCAGCAGCCTTACCTCAGGGTACGATTACAATGAGCAGTTCTTC
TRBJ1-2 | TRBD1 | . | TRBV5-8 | CASRDQGVYYGYTF | TGTGCCAGCAGAGATCAGGGGGTTTACTATGGCTACACCTTC
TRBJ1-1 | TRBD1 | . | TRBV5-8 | CASSLGQGEIFVNTEAFF | TGTGCCAGCAGCTTGGGACAGGGGGAGATTTTTGTGAACACTGAAGCTTTCTTT
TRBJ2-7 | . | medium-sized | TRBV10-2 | CASIMGTEQYF | TGCGCCAGCATAATGGGTACGGAGCAGTACTTC
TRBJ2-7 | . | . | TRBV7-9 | CASSLGGTYYEQYF | TGTGCCAGCAGCCTAGGGGGGACATACTACGAGCAGTACTTC
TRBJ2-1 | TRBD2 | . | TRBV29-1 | CSVEDQGKRDHNEQFF | TGCAGCGTTGAAGATCAAGGGAAGCGGGATCACAATGAGCAGTTCTTC
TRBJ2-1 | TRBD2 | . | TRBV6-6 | CASSLAGGVYNEQFF | TGTGCCAGCTCTTTAGCGGGAGGGGTTTACAATGAGCAGTTCTTC
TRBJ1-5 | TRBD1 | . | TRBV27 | CASGPTGDLNQPQHF | TGTGCCAGCGGGCCGACAGGGGACCTCAATCAGCCCCAGCATTTT
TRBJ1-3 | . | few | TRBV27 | CASSAQGSSGNTIYF | TGTGCCAGCAGTGCCCAAGGGAGCTCTGGAAACACCATATATTTT
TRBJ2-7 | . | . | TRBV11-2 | CASSLAVTYEQYF | TGTGCCAGCAGCTTAGCGGTTACCTACGAGCAGTACTTC
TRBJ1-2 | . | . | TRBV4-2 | CASSPTPGAYYGYTF | TGTGCCAGCAGCCCCACCCCGGGGGCCTACTATGGCTACACCTTC
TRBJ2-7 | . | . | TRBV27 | CASSLSPTDSYEQYF | TGTGCCAGCAGTTTATCGCCGACAGACTCCTACGAGCAGTACTTC
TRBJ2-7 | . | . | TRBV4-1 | CASSQEWAAREQYF | TGCGCCAGCAGCCAAGAATGGGCTGCGCGGGAGCAGTACTTC
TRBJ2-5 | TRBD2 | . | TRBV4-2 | CASRGLAGGPGETQYF | TGTGCCAGCAGAGGACTAGCGGGAGGGCCGGGAGAGACCCAGTACTTC
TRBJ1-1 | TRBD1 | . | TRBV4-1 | CASSRGQGLNTEAFF | TGCGCCAGCAGCCGGGGACAGGGCCTAAACACTGAAGCTTTCTTT
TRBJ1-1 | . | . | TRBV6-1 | CASSEFRVNTEAFF | TGTGCCAGCAGTGAGTTCAGGGTAAACACTGAAGCTTTCTTT
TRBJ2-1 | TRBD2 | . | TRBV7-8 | CASSLVLAGVPSSYNEQFF | TGTGCCAGCAGCTTAGTACTAGCGGGGGTCCCGAGCTCCTACAATGAGCAGTTCTTC
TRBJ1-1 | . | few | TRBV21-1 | CASSKVLTELNTEAFF | TGTGCCAGCAGCAAAGTCCTTACAGAACTGAACACTGAAGCTTTCTTT
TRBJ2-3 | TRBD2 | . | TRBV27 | CASSLSPAGGTDTQYF | TGTGCCAGCAGTTTATCTCCGGCGGGGGGAACAGATACGCAGTATTTT
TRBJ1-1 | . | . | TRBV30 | CAWRMGVGTEAFF | TGTGCCTGGAGGATGGGGGTAGGCACTGAAGCTTTCTTT
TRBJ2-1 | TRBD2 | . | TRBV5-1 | CASSSAAGLAGGNEQFF | TGCGCCAGCAGCTCAGCCGCGGGGCTAGCGGGGGGGAATGAGCAGTTCTTC
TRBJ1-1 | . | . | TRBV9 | CASSFTVNTEAFF | TGTGCCAGCAGCTTTACGGTGAACACTGAAGCTTTCTTT
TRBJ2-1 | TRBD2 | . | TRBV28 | CAISTSGRSGGGQFF | TGTGCCATATCCACTAGCGGGAGGTCGGGGGGAGGGCAGTTCTTC
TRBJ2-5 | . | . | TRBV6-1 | CASSEIVQSGALKTQYF | TGTGCCAGCAGTGAAATTGTGCAGTCAGGGGCGCTGAAGACCCAGTACTTC
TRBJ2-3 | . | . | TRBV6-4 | CASSGPGSTDTQYF | TGTGCCAGCAGCGGCCCCGGGTCGACAGATACGCAGTATTTT
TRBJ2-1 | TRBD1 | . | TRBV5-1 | CASSIKDRVTYNEQFF | TGCGCCAGCAGCATAAAGGACAGGGTGACCTACAATGAGCAGTTCTTC
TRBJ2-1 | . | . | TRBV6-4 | CASSDVSGTYNEQFF | TGTGCCAGCAGTGATGTTAGCGGAACCTACAATGAGCAGTTCTTC
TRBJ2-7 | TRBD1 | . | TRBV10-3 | CAISEDREYEQYF | TGTGCCATCAGTGAGGACAGGGAGTACGAGCAGTACTTC